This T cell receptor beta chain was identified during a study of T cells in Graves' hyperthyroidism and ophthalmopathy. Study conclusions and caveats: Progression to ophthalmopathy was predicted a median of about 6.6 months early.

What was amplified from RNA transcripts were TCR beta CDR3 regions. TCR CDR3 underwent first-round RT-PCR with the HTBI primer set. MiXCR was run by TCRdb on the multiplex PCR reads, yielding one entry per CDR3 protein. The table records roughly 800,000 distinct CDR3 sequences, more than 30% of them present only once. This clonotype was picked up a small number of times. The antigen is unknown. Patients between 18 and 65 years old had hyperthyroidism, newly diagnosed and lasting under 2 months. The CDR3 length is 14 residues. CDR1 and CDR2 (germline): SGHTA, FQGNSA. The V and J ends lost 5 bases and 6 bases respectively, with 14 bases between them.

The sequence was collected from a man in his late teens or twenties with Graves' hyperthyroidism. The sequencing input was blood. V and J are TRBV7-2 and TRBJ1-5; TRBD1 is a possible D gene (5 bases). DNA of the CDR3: TGTGCCAGCAGCCTTTCGGGGGTAAGTCAGCCCCAGCATTTT. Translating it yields CASSLSGVSQPQHF.